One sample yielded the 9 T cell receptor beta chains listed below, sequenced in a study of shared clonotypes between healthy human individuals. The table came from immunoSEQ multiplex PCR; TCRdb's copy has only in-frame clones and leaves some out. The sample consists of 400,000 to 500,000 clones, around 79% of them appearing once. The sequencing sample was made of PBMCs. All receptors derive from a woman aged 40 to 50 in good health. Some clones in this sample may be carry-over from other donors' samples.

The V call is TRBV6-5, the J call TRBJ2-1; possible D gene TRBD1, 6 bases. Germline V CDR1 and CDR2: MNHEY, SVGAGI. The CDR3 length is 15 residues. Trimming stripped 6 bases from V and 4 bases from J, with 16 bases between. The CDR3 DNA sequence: TGTGCCAGCAGGCAACCAGGGGTGCAGTACAATGAGCAGTTCTTC. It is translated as CASRQPGVQYNEQFF.

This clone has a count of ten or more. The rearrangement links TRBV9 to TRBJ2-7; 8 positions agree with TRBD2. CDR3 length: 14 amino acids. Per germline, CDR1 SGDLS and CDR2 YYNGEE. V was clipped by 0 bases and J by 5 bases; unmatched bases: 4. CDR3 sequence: CASSVDGRGNEQYF. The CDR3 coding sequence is TGTGCCAGCAGCGTAGACGGGAGGGGCAACGAGCAGTACTTC.

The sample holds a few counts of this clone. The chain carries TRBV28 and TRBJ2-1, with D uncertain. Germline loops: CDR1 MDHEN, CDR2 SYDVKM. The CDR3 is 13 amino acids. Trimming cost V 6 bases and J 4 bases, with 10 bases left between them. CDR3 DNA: TGTGCCAGCAGGCAGTACCTTTACAATGAGCAGTTCTTC. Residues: CASRQYLYNEQFF.

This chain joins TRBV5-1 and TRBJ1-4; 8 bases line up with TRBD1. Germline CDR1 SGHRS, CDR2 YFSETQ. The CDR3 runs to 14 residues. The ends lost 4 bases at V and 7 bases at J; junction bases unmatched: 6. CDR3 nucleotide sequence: TGCGCCAGCAGCAAAGGACAGGGTGGTGAAAAACTGTTTTTT. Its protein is CASSKGQGGEKLFF.

The CDR3 is CASKSTGQRDNEQFF. The CDR3 DNA reads TGTGCCAGCAAATCAACGGGACAGAGAGACAATGAGCAGTTCTTC. This chain links TRBV28 with TRBJ2-1, with 7 bases matching TRBD1. The CDR3 has 15 residues. Per the germline V gene, CDR1 is MDHEN and CDR2 is SYDVKM. With 7 bases clipped from V and 5 bases from J, the junction kept 11 bases outside the gene matches. Full variable domain (outside the CDR3, taken from reference TRBV28 and TRBJ2-1): DVKVTQSSRYLVKRTGEKVFLECVQDMDHENMFWYRQDPGLGLRLIYFSYDVKMKEKGDIPEGYSVSREKKERFSLILESASTNQTSMYLCASKSTGQRDNEQFFGPGTRLTVL.

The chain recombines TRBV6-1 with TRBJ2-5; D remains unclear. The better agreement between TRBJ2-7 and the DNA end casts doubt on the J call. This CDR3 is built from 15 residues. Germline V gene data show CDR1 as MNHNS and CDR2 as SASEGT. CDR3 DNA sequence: TGTGCCAGCAGTGAACCCTGGCCCAGCTCCTACGAGCAGTACTTC. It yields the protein CASSEPWPSSYEQYF.

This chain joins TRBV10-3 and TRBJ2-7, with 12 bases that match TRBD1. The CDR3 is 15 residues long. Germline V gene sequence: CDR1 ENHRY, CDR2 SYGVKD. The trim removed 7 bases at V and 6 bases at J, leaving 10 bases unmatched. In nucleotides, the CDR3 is TGTGCCATCAAACCGGGACAGGGGGCACGGGCCGAGCAGTACTTC. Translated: CAIKPGQGARAEQYF.

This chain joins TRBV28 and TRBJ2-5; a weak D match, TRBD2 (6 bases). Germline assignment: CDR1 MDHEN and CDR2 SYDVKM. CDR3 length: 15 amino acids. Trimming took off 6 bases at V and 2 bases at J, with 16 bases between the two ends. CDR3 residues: CASSYYGGDQETQYF. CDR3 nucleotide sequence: TGTGCCAGCAGCTATTATGGAGGGGATCAAGAGACCCAGTACTTC.

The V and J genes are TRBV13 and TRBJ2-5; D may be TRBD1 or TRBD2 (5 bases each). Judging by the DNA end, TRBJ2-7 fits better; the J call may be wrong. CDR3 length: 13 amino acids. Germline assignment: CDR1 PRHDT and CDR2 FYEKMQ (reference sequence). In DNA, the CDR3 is TGTGCCAGCAGCTTAGAGAGGGGTCACGAGCAGTACTTC. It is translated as CASSLERGHEQYF.